Listed here is a single T cell receptor (beta chain). Germline V gives CDR1 SNHLY, CDR2 FYNNEI. With 5 bases removed from V and 4 bases from J, the gap between germline ends came to 12 bases. The CDR3 spans 14 residues. The PCR was carried out with 60 Vbeta primers and 13 Jbeta primers. The table came from immunoSEQ multiplex PCR; TCRdb's copy has only in-frame clones and leaves some out. This table holds over 150,000 clones, 65% to 80% found once. The data derive from a study of cytomegalovirus exposure and HLA in healthy donors. The sequencing sample was made of PBMCs. The clonotype originates from a man aged 25-45 years in good health and CMV-seropositive. This rearrangement joins TRBV2 to TRBJ1-5, with unresolved D. CDR3 nucleotides: TGTGCCAGCAGTATGGGAGAGGGAAATCAGCCCCAGCATTTT. Translating it yields CASSMGEGNQPQHF.